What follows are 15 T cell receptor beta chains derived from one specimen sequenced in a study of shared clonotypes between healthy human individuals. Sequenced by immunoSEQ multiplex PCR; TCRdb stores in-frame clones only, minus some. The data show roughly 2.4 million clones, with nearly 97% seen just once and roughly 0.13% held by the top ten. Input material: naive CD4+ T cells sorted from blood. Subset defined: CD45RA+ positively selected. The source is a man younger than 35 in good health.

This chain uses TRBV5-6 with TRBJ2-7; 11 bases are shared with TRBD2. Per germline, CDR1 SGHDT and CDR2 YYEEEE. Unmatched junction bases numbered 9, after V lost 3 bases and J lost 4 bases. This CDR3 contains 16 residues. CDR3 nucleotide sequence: TGTGCCAGCAGCTACTTAGCGGGGGGGGCCCCTTACGAGCAGTACTTC. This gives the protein CASSYLAGGAPYEQYF. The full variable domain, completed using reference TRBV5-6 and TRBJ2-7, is DAGVTQSPTHLIKTRGQQVTLRCSPKSGHDTVSWYQQALGQGPQFIFQYYEEEERQRGNFPDRFSGHQFPNYSSELNVNALLLGDSALYLCASSYLAGGAPYEQYFGPGTRLTVT.

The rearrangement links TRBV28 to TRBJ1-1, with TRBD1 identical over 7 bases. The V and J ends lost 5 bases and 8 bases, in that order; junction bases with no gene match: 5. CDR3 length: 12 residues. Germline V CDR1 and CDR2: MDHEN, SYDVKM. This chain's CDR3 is CASSPPRGEAFF. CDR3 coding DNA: TGTGCCAGCAGTCCCCCCAGGGGGGAAGCTTTCTTT.

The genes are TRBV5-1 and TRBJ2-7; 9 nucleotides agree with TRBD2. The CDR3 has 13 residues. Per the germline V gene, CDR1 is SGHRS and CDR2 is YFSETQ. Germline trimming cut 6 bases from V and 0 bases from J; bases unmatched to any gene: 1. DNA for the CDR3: TGCGCCAGCAATAGCGGGAGCTCCTACGAGCAGTACTTC. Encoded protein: CASNSGSSYEQYF.

CDR3: CASSYEGGWGYNEQFF. The CDR3 nucleotides read TGTGCCAGCAGTTACGAAGGGGGCTGGGGGTACAATGAGCAGTTCTTC. This sequence joins TRBV6-5 and TRBJ2-1; TRBD1 agrees at 7 bases. The V gene's germline CDR1 is MNHEY and CDR2 SVGAGI. This CDR3 is built from 16 residues. The V and J ends lost 2 bases and 4 bases, in that order; junction bases with no gene match: 8.

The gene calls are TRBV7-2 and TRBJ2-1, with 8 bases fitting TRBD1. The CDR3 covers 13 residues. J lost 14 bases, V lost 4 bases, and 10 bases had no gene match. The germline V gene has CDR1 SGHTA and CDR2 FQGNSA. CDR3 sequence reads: CASSSGTTGVEFF. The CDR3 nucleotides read TGTGCCAGCAGCTCAGGGACGACAGGGGTGGAGTTCTTC.

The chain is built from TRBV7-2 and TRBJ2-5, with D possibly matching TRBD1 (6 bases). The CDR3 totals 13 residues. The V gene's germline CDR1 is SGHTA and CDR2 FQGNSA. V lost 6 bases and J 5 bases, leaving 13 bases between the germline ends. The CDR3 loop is CASRRGWVETQYF. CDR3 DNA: TGTGCCAGCAGAAGGGGGTGGGTCGAGACCCAGTACTTC.

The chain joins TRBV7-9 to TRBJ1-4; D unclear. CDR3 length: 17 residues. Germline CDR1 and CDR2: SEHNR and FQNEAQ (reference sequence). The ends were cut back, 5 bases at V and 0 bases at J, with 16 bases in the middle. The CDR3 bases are TGTGCCAGCAGCCGCTTGGTGCCCTCAGCAACTAATGAAAAACTGTTTTTT. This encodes CASSRLVPSATNEKLFF.

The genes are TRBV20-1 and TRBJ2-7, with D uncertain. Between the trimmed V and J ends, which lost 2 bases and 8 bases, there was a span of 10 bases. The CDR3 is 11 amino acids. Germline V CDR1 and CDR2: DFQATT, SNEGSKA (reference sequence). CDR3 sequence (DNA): TGCAGTGCTAGATTGATGGAGAAGCAGTACTTC. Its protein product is CSARLMEKQYF.

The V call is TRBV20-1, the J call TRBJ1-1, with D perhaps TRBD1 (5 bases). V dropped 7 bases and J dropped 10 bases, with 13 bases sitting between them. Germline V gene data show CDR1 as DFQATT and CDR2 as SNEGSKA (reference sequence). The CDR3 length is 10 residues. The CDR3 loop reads CSVPREGAFF. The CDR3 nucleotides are TGCAGTGTTCCCAGGGAGGGAGCTTTCTTT.

The CDR3 sequence is CASSGDGNQPQHF. The CDR3 DNA is TGTGCCAGCTCCGGTGACGGTAATCAGCCCCAGCATTTT. The chain is built from TRBV18 and TRBJ1-5; no definite D call. V lost 6 bases and J 4 bases, leaving 10 bases between the germline ends. The CDR3 runs to 13 residues. CDR1 KGHSH and CDR2 LQKENI come from the germline V gene.

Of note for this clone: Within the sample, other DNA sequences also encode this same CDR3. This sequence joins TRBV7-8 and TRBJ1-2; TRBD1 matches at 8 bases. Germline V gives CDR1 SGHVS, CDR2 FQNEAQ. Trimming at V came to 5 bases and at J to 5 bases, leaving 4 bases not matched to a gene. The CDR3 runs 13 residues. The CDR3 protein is CASSLDRDYGYTF. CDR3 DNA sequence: TGTGCCAGCAGCCTGGACAGGGATTATGGCTACACCTTC.

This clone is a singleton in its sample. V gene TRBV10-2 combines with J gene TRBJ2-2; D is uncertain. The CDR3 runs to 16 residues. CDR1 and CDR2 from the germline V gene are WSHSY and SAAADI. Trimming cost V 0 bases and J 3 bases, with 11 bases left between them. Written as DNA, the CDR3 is TGCGCCAGCAGTGAGTCGCGTGTCATGGACACCGGGGAGCTGTTTTTT. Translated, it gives CASSESRVMDTGELFF.

The DNA of the CDR3 is TGTGCCAGCAGTTTATCAGGGGGCTACAATTCACCCCTCCACTTT. It specifies CASSLSGGYNSPLHF. The rearrangement joins TRBV28 to TRBJ1-6, with 8 nucleotides matching TRBD1. Unmatched junction bases numbered 3, after V lost 1 base and J lost 7 bases. The CDR3 spans 15 residues. The germline V gene has CDR1 MDHEN and CDR2 SYDVKM.

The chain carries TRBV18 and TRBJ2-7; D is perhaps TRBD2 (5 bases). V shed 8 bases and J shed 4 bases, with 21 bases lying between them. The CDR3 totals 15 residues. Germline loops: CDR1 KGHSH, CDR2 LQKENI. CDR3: CASNDPGGLGYEQYF. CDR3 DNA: TGTGCCAGCAACGATCCCGGAGGCCTGGGGTACGAGCAGTACTTC.

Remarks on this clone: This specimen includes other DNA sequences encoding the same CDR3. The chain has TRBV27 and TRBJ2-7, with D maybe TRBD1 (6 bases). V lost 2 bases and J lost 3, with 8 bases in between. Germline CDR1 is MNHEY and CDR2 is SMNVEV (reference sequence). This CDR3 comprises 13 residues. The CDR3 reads CASSLGTFYEQYF. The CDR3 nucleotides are TGTGCCAGCAGTTTAGGGACATTCTACGAGCAGTACTTC.